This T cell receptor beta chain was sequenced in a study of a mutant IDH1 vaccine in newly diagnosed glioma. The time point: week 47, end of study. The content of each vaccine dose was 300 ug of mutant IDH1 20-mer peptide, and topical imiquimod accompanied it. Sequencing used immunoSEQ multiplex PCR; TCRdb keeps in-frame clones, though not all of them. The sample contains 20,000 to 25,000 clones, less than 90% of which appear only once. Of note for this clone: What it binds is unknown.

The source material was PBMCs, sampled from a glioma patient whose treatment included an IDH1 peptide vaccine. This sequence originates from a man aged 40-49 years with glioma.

CDR3 residues: CASSVGAWSTKNIQYF. The CDR3 DNA follows: TGTGCCAGCAGCGTCGGGGCCTGGAGTACCAAAAACATTCAGTACTTC. V usage is TRBV9 and J usage is TRBJ2-4; possibly TRBD1 or TRBD2 for D (5 bases each). The CDR3 sequence is 16 residues long. Per the germline V gene, CDR1 is SGDLS and CDR2 is YYNGEE. V lost 2 bases and J 2 bases, leaving 14 bases between the germline ends.